The sequence of this T cell receptor (beta chain) was determined in a study of cytomegalovirus exposure and HLA in healthy donors. Deletions cut 5 bases from V and 0 bases from J, with 10 bases between. CDR1 and CDR2 (germline): SNHLY, FYNNEI. This CDR3 contains 14 residues. Use of 60 Vbeta and 13 Jbeta primers characterized the PCR. Assay used: immunoSEQ multiplex PCR; TCRdb lists only in-frame clones, some missing. The sample lists a few hundred thousand clones; roughly 91% were seen once. Concerning this clone itself: What it recognizes is unknown.

Study results and limitations: When a later analysis compared HLA-associated TCR beta chains with equally common others, the HLA-associated chains turned out to be more clonally expanded and to have lower generation probabilities. The investigators catalogued under 200 TCR beta chains as cytomegalovirus-associated. Most CMV-associated TCR beta chains were later found to appear HLA-restricted.

Sequencing was done on a sample of PBMCs. This TCR derives from a girl aged 2 to 10 in good health and CMV-seronegative. The chain links TRBV2 to TRBJ1-1, with D maybe TRBD1 (6 bases). The CDR3 loop reads CASSRTEMNTEAFF. CDR3 DNA sequence: TGTGCCAGCAGTAGGACAGAGATGAACACTGAAGCTTTCTTT.